This record concerns one T cell receptor (beta chain) sequence. Taking its sample share into account, this clonotype is medium-sized (0.01 to 0.1%). Its antigen target is currently unknown. Per-base qualities were not stored, and no clone one base away is much larger. TCRdb names Illumina MiSeq as the instrument used. TRB rearrangements were amplified by multiplex PCR with BIOMED2 TRB-A/B primer pools. Illumina-compatible adapters and 7-nucleotide sample barcodes were attached to the amplicons in two consecutive PCRs. All library PCRs used Phusion HS II polymerase. Amplicons were purified from gel with the NucleoSpin Gel and PCR Clean-up kit, quantified on Qubit, and pooled at roughly 3.9 nM. Amplicon pool quality was checked on an Agilent 2100 Bioanalyzer before Illumina next-generation sequencing. As for the authors' bioinformatics: MiXCR 3.0.8 with the default MiXCR reference library was used to annotate TRB rearrangements. Non-productive reads and sequences with fewer than 2 reads were removed, and every unique CDR3 nucleotide sequence was treated as one clone. R 3.5.1 was used to calculate clonality, diversity, richness and V-J gene usage. GLIPH2 was used to cluster TCRs by CDR3 similarity, and OLGA was used to calculate generation probabilities. Only GLIPH2 clusters with at least four unique TCR clonotypes present in at least three individuals were retained. In-frame beta chains were kept once TCRdb had trimmed the public reads at Q25 with fastp and called clones with MiXCR. All rows with the same CDR3 protein become a single entry with the most common DNA and genes. In this record, the V and J calls reflect TCRdb's handling and not the investigators' own analysis. Recorded for this sample are approximately 8,500 distinct CDR3 sequences; roughly 30% of them occurred a single time. The leading ten clones occupy approximately 5% of the sample.

This specimen comes from a study of T and B cells in COVID-19 patients (dated by TCRdb to 2019 to 2021). With regard to the full study: In this study, adaptive immunity was profiled in COVID-19 patients who either had active infection or had recovered, using TRB and IGH repertoire sequencing of peripheral blood. Up to roughly 10 follow-up blood samples were collected per patient, with some samples spanning different disease stages in the same individual. Two patients were included in both the recovered and active cohorts because samples were available from active disease and after recovery. A recovered cohort comprised more than 15 patients contributing about 20 samples, mostly after mild to moderate COVID-19 managed as outpatients. A median age of approximately 35 years was recorded in the recovered cohort versus around 70 years in the active-infection cohort. Comorbidities linked to unfavorable COVID-19 outcome were present in about 90% of the roughly 20 patients in the active-infection cohort. For the repertoire analyses, the comparison was an age-matched reference group of a few dozen healthy donors who were negative for COVID-19 antibodies. Over 7 million TCR sequences were analysed from a TCR and BCR sequence repository that comprised some 40 patients and 60 to 80 time points. Of the 20 to 25 patients in the active-infection cohort, 12 were critically ill and needed mechanical ventilation or ECMO. What the authors observed across the whole study: A total of 2,000 to 2,500 exclusive TCR clusters, including under 40 low-pGen clusters, were found in the recovered cohort. Prospective validation of the reported TCR clusters was stated to be required before clinical use. TRB repertoires were found to be highly clonal in active COVID-19, whereas diversity and richness at recovery were found to rise above healthy donor levels. Specific T cell subsets (CD4+/Treg/CD8+) and sorted SARS-CoV-2-responsive or tetramer+ T cells had not yet been sequenced, and these experiments were ongoing. Few blood samples were available from mildly ill patients while symptoms were present, and early samples from severe cases were likewise scarce. TRBV/TRBJ gene usage was reported as strongly skewed in patients with COVID-19. The cohort was considered too small for HLA contributions to COVID-19 susceptibility or severity to be assessed.

V is pruned by 5 bases and J by 4 bases, leaving 5 bases of the junction without a gene match. The CDR3 sequence holds 14 residues, the cysteine and phenylalanine included. The kept DNA is CDR3 alone, 42 bases in frame from the first base. Sequences PRHDT (CDR1) and FYEKMQ (CDR2) are obtained from the germline V gene (reference sequence). Genomic DNA extracted from blood, in amounts of roughly 230-550 ng, served as the starting material for amplifying TRB repertoires. Sequencing input: blood. The sequence was collected from a human donor who had recovered from COVID-19. Recombination joined TRBV13 with TRBJ2-7; TRBD1 lines up with 10 middle nucleotides. The DNA is TGTGCCAGCAGCCCCCGGGACAGGGGTTACGAGCAGTACTTC. Its protein is CASSPRDRGYEQYF.